A single sample is the source of the 20 T cell receptor beta chains below, sequenced in a study of human T cells and chemical hapten exposure. Unfractionated whole blood yielded the extracted total RNA. TCRdb independently ran MiXCR on the 5' RACE reads; one entry per CDR3 protein. The sample has roughly 82,000 distinct CDR3 sequences; approximately 15% are singletons. The receptors originated from a female donor in good health.

The V gene is TRBV7-2, the J gene TRBJ1-2; 8 bases agree with TRBD1. The CDR3 spans 15 residues. In germline, CDR1 is SGHTA, CDR2 FQGNSA. Trimming at V came to 0 bases and at J to 7 bases, leaving 7 bases not matched to a gene. CDR3 sequence: CASSLAQGARSGYTF. The CDR3 bases are TGTGCCAGCAGCTTAGCGCAGGGGGCGCGCTCTGGCTACACCTTC.

This clonotype showed up many times. The junction shows a germline mismatch at one end, possibly a read error. In nucleotides, the CDR3 is TGTGCCAGCAGTTTTCCGGGCCCCCAGTGTTGCGCCTTC. Amino acids: CASSFPGPQCCAF. The J gene is TRBJ1-2, the V gene TRBV28; D remains ambiguous. This CDR3 has 13 amino acids. The germline CDR1 and CDR2 sequences are MDHEN and SYDVKM.

The J gene is TRBJ1-2, the V gene TRBV18; 8 bases agree with TRBD1. V dropped 0 bases and J dropped 4; count of bases not matched to a gene: 7. Germline CDR1 is KGHSH and CDR2 is LQKENI. This CDR3 spans 16 amino acids. This CDR3 is CASSPPGLDRVYGYTF. In DNA form, the CDR3 reads TGTGCCAGCTCACCACCCGGGCTGGACAGGGTCTATGGCTACACCTTC.

This clonotype was counted between two and nine times. This chain uses TRBV20-1 with TRBJ1-5; D is possibly TRBD1 (5 bases). This CDR3 has 13 amino acids. The germline CDR1 and CDR2 sequences are DFQATT and SNEGSKA (reference sequence). Trimming cost V 6 bases and J 4 bases, with 13 bases left between them. The CDR3 region has the DNA TGCAGTGCAACGGACGGGGGAAATCAGCCCCAGCATTTT. Translation: CSATDGGNQPQHF.

The rearrangement joins TRBV5-1 to TRBJ1-3, with unresolved D. The CDR3 contains 15 residues. V gave up 1 base and J gave up 4 bases, with 12 bases separating them. The germline CDR1 and CDR2 sequences are SGHRS and YFSETQ. The CDR3 nucleotides read TGCGCCAGCAGCTTGTCTTTAGGGCCGGGAAACACCATATATTTT. This encodes CASSLSLGPGNTIYF.

The table lists this clonotype with a few counts. This chain joins TRBV19 and TRBJ2-1, with D maybe TRBD2 (5 bases). The germline V gene has CDR1 LNHDA and CDR2 SQIVND (reference sequence). The CDR3 has 13 residues. Trimming shortened V by 0 bases and J by 5 bases, and 5 bases separated the two germline ends. CDR3 sequence: CASSIERDNEQFF. The CDR3 nucleotides are TGTGCCAGTAGTATAGAGCGGGACAATGAGCAGTTCTTC.

This chain links TRBV2 with TRBJ1-5, with D possibly matching TRBD1 (5 bases). Germline V gives CDR1 SNHLY, CDR2 FYNNEI. The CDR3 spans 13 residues. V lost 4 bases, J lost 1 base, and 5 bases lay in between. CDR3 in DNA: TGTGCCAGCAGTGGGGACAGCAATCAGCCCCAGCATTTT. It is translated as CASSGDSNQPQHF.

The chain combines TRBV5-1 with TRBJ2-7, with D maybe TRBD1 (6 bases). CDR1 is SGHRS, CDR2 YFSETQ, per germline. The V end was cut by 5 bases, the J end by 0 bases, with 15 bases between. The CDR3 totals 15 residues. In DNA, the CDR3 is TGCGCCAGCAGTCACCGGGACATATTCTCCTACGAGCAGTACTTC. Its translation is CASSHRDIFSYEQYF.

V usage is TRBV20-1 and J usage is TRBJ2-5, with TRBD2 as a possible D gene (7 bases). The CDR3 is made up of 11 amino acids. Trimming removed 4 bases at V and 7 bases at J, with 10 bases between. The V gene's germline CDR1 is DFQATT and CDR2 SNEGSKA (reference sequence). CDR3 sequence (DNA): TGCAGTGCTAATAGGGGGGGGACCCAGTACTTC. It encodes CSANRGGTQYF.

This clonotype turned up a few times. J is TRBJ2-1 and V is TRBV27; D not resolved. The CDR3 length is 13 residues. Between the trimmed V and J ends, which lost 3 bases and 4 bases, there was a span of 7 bases. Germline loops: CDR1 MNHEY, CDR2 SMNVEV (reference sequence). For the CDR3, the DNA is TGTGCCAGCAGTTTGGGCAGATACAATGAGCAGTTCTTC. Translated, it gives CASSLGRYNEQFF.

DNA for the CDR3: TGTGCCAGCAGCGATCGGCAAGCGGGAGTCACCGGGGAGCTGTTTTTT. Protein product: CASSDRQAGVTGELFF. This chain connects TRBV5-6 to TRBJ2-2, with 8 bases fitting TRBD2. Germline lookup yields CDR1 SGHDT and CDR2 YYEEEE. The V gene end was trimmed by 4 bases and the J gene end by 4 bases; junction bases not matched to a gene: 9. The CDR3 length is 16 residues.

This clonotype showed up just a few times. The chain recombines TRBV6-5 with TRBJ2-7, with 10 bases matching TRBD1. After removal of 5 bases from V and 3 bases from J, the junction contained 4 bases not matched to a gene. This CDR3 is 14 amino acids long. CDR1 and CDR2 (germline): MNHEY, SVGAGI. CDR3 loop: CASSGTGVVYEQYF. Written as DNA, the CDR3 is TGTGCCAGCAGTGGGACAGGGGTTGTCTACGAGCAGTACTTC.

The table lists this clonotype with many counts. Written as DNA, the CDR3 is TGTGCCAGCAGCTTAGAAGGGTCCAACTATGGCTACACCTTC. It translates to CASSLEGSNYGYTF. The rearrangement links TRBV7-8 to TRBJ1-2; D gene unclear. The CDR3 spans 14 residues. Germline V gene sequence: CDR1 SGHVS, CDR2 FQNEAQ. With 1 base removed from V and 2 bases from J, the gap between germline ends came to 8 bases.

This clonotype was detected ten times or more. The genes are TRBV29-1 and TRBJ2-1; 12 bases are a match to TRBD2. Losses at the gene ends were 4 bases for V and 5 bases for J; bases not matched to a gene: 6. The germline V gene has CDR1 SQVTM and CDR2 ANQGSEA. The CDR3 length is 15 residues. The CDR3 DNA follows: TGCAGCGTTGTTGGAGGACTAGCGGGAAACAATGAGCAGTTCTTC. This translates into CSVVGGLAGNNEQFF.

This clonotype showed up just a few times. The rearrangement joins TRBV7-2 to TRBJ2-3, with 7 bases matching TRBD2. Germline CDR1 reads SGHTA; CDR2 reads FQGNSA. The length of the CDR3 is 17 residues. V shed 0 bases and J 1 base; nucleotides not matched to a gene: 7. The chain's CDR3 is CASSLAGGTQGTDTQYF. The CDR3 coding sequence is TGTGCCAGCAGCTTAGCGGGAGGGACCCAGGGCACAGATACGCAGTATTTT.

This chain connects TRBV4-1 to TRBJ1-1; D gene uncertain. Germline V gene sequence: CDR1 MGHRA, CDR2 YSYEKL. The CDR3 spans 14 residues. V was pared by 6 bases and J by 0 bases, with 11 bases between. The CDR3 loop is CASRDWVMNTEAFF. The CDR3 DNA reads TGCGCCAGCAGAGACTGGGTCATGAACACTGAAGCTTTCTTT.

This clonotype was seen a single time. V is TRBV11-2 and J is TRBJ2-6; D perhaps matches TRBD1 (6 bases). Between the trimmed V and J ends, which lost 1 base and 2 bases, there was a span of 9 bases. The CDR3 loop spans 16 amino acids. Germline CDR1 and CDR2: SGHAT and FQNNGV. Here the CDR3 DNA reads TGTGCCAGCAGCTTAGTCAGGGGCGCTGGGGCCAACGTCCTGACTTTC. Its translation is CASSLVRGAGANVLTF.

This clonotype was seen only a few times. The J gene is TRBJ1-2, the V gene TRBV30, with D tentatively TRBD1 (5 bases). This CDR3 comprises 14 residues. The germline V gene encodes CDR1 GTSNPN and CDR2 SVGIG (reference sequence). Trimming left V 1 base short and J 7 bases short, with 16 bases between. This chain's CDR3 is CAWSAPPGHGGYTF. CDR3 coding DNA: TGTGCCTGGAGTGCCCCCCCAGGGCATGGTGGCTACACCTTC. Drawing the rest from reference TRBV30 and TRBJ1-2, the complete variable domain is SQTIHQWPATLVQPVGSPLSLECTVEGTSNPNLYWYRQAAGRGLQLLFYSVGIGQISSEVPQNLSASRPQDRQFILSSKKLLLSDSGFYLCAWSAPPGHGGYTFGSGTRLTVV.

This clonotype appeared a few times. V and J are TRBV10-3 and TRBJ1-1; tentative D call: TRBD1 (6 bases). Germline loops: CDR1 ENHRY, CDR2 SYGVKD. CDR3 length: 15 residues. The V end was cut by 4 bases, the J end by 5 bases, with 17 bases between. CDR3 nucleotides: TGTGCCATCAGTGGGACAGCAAGAACGGTAACTGAAGCTTTCTTT. Its protein product is CAISGTARTVTEAFF.

The CDR3 is CSARGIQILAGGFNEQYF. CDR3 bases: TGCAGTGCTAGAGGGATCCAAATTCTAGCGGGAGGATTCAACGAGCAGTACTTC. The chain joins TRBV20-1 to TRBJ2-7; 11 positions match TRBD2. The CDR3 totals 18 residues. V was clipped by 1 base and J by 5 bases; unmatched bases: 16. Germline V gene sequence: CDR1 DFQATT, CDR2 SNEGSKA (reference sequence).